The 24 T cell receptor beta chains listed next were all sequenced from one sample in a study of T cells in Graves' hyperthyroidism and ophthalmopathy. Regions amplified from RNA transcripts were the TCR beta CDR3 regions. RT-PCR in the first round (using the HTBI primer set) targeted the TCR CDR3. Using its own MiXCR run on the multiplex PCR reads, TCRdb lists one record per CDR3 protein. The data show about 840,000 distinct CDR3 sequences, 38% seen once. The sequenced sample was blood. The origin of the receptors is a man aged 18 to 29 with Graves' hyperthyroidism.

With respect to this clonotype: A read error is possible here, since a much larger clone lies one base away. For the CDR3, the DNA is TGTGCCGGCAGTACAAGATTAAGCCACGAGCAGTACGTC. Translated, it gives CAGSTRLSHEQYV. The V and J genes are TRBV25-1 and TRBJ2-7; D is unresolved. Germline V gene data show CDR1 as MGHDK and CDR2 as SYGVNS. The CDR3 extends over 13 amino acids.

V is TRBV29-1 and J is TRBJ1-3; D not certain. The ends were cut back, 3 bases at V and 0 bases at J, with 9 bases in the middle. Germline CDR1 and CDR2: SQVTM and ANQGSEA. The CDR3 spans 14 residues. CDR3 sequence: CSVETPGSGNTIYF. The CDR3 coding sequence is TGCAGCGTTGAGACACCTGGCTCTGGAAACACCATATATTTT.

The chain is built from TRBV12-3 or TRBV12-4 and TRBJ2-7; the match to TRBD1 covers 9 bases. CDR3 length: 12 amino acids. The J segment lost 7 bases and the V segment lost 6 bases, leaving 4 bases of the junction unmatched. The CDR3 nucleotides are TGTGCCAGCAGAGGACAGGGGTTGGAGCAGTACTTC. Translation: CASRGQGLEQYF.

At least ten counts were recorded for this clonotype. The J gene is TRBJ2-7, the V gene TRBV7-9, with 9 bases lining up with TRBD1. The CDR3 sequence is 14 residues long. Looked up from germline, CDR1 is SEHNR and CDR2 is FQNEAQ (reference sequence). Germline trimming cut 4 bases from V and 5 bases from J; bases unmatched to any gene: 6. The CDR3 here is CASSSGQGVNEQYF. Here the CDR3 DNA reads TGTGCCAGCAGCTCGGGACAGGGAGTCAACGAGCAGTACTTC.

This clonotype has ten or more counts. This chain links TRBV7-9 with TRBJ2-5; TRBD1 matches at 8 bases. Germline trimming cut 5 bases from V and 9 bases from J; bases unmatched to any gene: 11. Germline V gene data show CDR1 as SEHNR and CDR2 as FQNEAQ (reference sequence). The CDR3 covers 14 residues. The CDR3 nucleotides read TGTGCCAGCAGCGGCGGGACAGGCCATGGGGCCCAGTACTTC. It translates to CASSGGTGHGAQYF.

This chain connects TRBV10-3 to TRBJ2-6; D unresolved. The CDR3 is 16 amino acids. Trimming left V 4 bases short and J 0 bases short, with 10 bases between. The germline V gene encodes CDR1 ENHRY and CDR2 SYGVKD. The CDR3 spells CAISGPQSSGANVLTF. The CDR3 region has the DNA TGTGCCATCAGTGGGCCGCAGAGCTCTGGGGCCAACGTCCTGACTTTC.

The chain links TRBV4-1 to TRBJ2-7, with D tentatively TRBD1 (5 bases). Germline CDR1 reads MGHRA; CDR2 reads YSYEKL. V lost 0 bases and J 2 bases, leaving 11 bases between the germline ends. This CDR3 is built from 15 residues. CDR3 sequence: CASSQERQGPYEQYF. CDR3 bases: TGCGCCAGCAGCCAAGAGCGGCAGGGTCCCTACGAGCAGTACTTC.

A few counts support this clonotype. CDR3 loop: CASSERRNEQYF. CDR3 nucleotides: TGTGCCAGCAGTGAAAGACGAAACGAGCAGTACTTC. The J gene is TRBJ2-7, the V gene TRBV6-1, with D hard to call. Germline V CDR1 and CDR2: MNHNS, SASEGT. Trimming removed 2 bases from V and 5 bases from J, with 7 bases in between. CDR3 size: 12 residues.

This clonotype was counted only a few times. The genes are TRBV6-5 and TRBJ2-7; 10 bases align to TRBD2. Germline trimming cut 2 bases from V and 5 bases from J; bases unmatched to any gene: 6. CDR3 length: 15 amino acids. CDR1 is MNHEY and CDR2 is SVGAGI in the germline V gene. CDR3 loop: CASSYRAGGPNEQYF. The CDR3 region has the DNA TGTGCCAGCAGTTACAGAGCGGGAGGGCCCAACGAGCAGTACTTC.

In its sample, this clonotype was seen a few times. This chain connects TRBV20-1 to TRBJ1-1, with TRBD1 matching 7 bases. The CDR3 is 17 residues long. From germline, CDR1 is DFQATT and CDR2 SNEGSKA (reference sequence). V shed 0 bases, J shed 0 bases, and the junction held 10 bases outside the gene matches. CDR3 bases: TGCAGTGCTAGAGATGGTTGGACAGGCCCTATGAACACTGAAGCTTTCTTT. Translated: CSARDGWTGPMNTEAFF.

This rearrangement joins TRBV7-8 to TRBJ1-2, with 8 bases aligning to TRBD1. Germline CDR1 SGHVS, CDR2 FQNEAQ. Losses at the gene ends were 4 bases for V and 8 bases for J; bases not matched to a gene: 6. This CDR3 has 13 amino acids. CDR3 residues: CASSSIQGVGYTF. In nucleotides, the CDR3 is TGTGCCAGCAGCTCAATACAGGGGGTCGGCTACACCTTC.

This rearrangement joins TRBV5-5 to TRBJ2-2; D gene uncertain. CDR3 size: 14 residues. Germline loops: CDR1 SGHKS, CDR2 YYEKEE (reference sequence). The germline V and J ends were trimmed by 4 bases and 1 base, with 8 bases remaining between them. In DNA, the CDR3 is TGTGCCAGCAGCCACGCCTTGAACACCGGGGAGCTGTTTTTT. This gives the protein CASSHALNTGELFF. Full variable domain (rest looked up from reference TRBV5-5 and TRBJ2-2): DAGVTQSPTHLIKTRGQQVTLRCSPISGHKSVSWYQQVLGQGPQFIFQYYEKEERGRGNFPDRFSARQFPNYSSELNVNALLLGDSALYLCASSHALNTGELFFGEGSRLTVL.

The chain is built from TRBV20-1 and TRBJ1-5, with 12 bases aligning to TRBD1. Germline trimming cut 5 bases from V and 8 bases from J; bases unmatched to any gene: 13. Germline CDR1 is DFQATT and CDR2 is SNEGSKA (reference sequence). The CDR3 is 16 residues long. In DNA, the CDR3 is TGCAGTGCTCAATCCGGGACAGGGGGCGATTCCGAGCCCCAGCATTTT. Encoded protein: CSAQSGTGGDSEPQHF.

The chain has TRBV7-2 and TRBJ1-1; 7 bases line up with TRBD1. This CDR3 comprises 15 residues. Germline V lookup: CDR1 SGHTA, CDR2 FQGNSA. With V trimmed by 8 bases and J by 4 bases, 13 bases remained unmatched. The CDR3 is CASFSTGRLGTEAFF. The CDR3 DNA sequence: TGTGCCAGCTTTTCGACAGGGCGGTTGGGCACTGAAGCTTTCTTT.

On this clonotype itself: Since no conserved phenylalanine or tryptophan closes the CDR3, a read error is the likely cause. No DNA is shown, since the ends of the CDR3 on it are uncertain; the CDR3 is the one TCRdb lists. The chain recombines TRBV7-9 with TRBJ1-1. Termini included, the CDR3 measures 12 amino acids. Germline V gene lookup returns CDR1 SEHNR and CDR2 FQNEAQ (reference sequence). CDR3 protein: CASSFRADEANY.

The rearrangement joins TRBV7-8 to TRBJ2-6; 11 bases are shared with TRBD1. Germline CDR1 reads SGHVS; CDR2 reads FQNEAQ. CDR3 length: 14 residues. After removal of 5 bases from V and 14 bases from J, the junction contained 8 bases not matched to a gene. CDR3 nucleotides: TGTGCCAGCAGCCGACGGACAGGGGGCGCTTTCCTGACTTTC. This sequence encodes CASSRRTGGAFLTF.

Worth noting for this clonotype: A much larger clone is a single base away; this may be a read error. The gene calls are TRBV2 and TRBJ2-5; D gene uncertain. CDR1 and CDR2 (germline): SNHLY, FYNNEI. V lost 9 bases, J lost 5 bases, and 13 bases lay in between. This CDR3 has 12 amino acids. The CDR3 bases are TGTGCCAGACGAGGTCTCAAGGAGACCCAGTACTTC. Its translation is CARRGLKETQYF.

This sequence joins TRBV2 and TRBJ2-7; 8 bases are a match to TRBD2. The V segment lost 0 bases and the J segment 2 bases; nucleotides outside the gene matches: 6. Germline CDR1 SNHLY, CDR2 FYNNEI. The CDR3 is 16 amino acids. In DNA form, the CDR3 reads TGTGCCAGCAGTGAAGCTGGCGGGAGGTCCCCCTACGAGCAGTACTTC. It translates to CASSEAGGRSPYEQYF.

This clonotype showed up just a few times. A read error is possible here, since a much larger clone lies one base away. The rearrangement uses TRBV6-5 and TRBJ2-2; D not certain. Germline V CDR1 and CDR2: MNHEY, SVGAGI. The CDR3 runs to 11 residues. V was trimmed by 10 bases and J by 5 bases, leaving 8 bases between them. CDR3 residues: CATWKTGELFF. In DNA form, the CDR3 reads TGTGCCACCTGGAAGACCGGGGAGCTGTTTTTT.

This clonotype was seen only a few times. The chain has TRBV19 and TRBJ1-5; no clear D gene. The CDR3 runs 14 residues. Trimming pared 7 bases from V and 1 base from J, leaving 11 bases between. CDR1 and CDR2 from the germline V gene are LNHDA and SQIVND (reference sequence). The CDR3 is CASTPPYSNQPQHF. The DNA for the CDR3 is TGTGCCAGTACCCCCCCTTACAGCAATCAGCCCCAGCATTTT.

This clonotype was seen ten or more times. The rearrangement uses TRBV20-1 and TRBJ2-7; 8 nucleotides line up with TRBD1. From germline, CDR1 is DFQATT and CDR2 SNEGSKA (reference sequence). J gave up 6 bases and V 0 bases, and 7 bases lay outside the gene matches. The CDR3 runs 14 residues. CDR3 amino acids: CSARDYGQGAEQYF. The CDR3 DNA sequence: TGCAGTGCTAGAGACTACGGACAGGGCGCCGAGCAGTACTTC.

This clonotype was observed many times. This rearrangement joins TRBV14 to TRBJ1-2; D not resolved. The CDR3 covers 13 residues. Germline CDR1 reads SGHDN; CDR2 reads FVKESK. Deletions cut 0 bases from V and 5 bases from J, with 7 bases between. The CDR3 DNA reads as TGTGCCAGCAGCCAAGATGCGGCGTATGGCTACACCTTC. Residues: CASSQDAAYGYTF.

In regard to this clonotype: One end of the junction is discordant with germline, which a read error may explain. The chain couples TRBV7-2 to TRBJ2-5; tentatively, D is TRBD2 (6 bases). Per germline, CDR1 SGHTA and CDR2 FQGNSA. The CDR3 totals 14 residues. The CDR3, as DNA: TGTGCCAGCAGTCTTTGGACTACCAAAGAGACCCAGCACTTC. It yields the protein CASSLWTTKETQHF. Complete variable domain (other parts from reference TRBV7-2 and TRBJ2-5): GAGVSQSPSNKVTEKGKDVELRCDPISGHTALYWYRQSLGQGLEFLIYFQGNSAPDKSGLPSDRFSAERTGGSVSTLTIQRTQQEDSAVYLCASSLWTTKETQHFGPGTRLLVL.

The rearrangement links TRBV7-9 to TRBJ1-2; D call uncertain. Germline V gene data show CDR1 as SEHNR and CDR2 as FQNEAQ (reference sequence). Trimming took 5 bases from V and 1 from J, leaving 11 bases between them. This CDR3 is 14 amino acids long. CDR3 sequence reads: CASSAYRDNYGYTF. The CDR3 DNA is TGTGCCAGCAGCGCCTACAGAGATAACTATGGCTACACCTTC.